These 28 T cell receptor beta chains share one sample of origin, sequenced in a study of T cell responses to AZD1222 COVID-19 vaccine. Sequenced by immunoSEQ multiplex PCR; TCRdb stores in-frame clones only, minus some. The sample shows around 100,000 clones, 91% of them seen only once. This specimen consisted of peripheral blood, obtained on day 0 of AZD1222 vaccination. The receptors were sampled from an adult in good health.

The chain joins TRBV30 to TRBJ1-2, with 8 bases fitting TRBD1. This CDR3 contains 15 residues. The ends lost 3 bases at V and 2 bases at J; junction bases unmatched: 8. The germline CDR1 and CDR2 sequences are GTSNPN and SVGIG (reference sequence). The CDR3 is CAWRVGGQGNYGYTF. CDR3 DNA sequence: TGTGCCTGGAGGGTTGGAGGACAGGGAAACTATGGCTACACCTTC. Full variable domain (rest looked up from reference TRBV30 and TRBJ1-2): SQTIHQWPATLVQPVGSPLSLECTVEGTSNPNLYWYRQAAGRGLQLLFYSVGIGQISSEVPQNLSASRPQDRQFILSSKKLLLSDSGFYLCAWRVGGQGNYGYTFGSGTRLTVV.

CDR3 sequence: CASSYEQGAVQYF. CDR3 in DNA: TGTGCCAGCAGTTACGAACAGGGAGCGGTGCAGTACTTC. The chain links TRBV6-5 to TRBJ2-7, with D tentatively TRBD1 (6 bases). The germline V gene has CDR1 MNHEY and CDR2 SVGAGI. V lost 2 bases, J lost 9 bases, and 14 bases lay in between. CDR3 length: 13 residues.

This clone was detected only a few times. V gene TRBV7-9 combines with J gene TRBJ2-3; D tentatively reads TRBD1 or TRBD2 (6 bases each). CDR1 and CDR2 from the germline V gene are SEHNR and FQNEAQ (reference sequence). V was clipped by 5 bases and J by 4 bases, with 13 bases between them. This CDR3 has 14 residues. The CDR3 loop reads CASSQGGSADTQYF. The CDR3 bases are TGTGCCAGCAGCCAAGGGGGGAGCGCAGATACGCAGTATTTT.

The rearrangement links TRBV30 to TRBJ2-3, with 10 positions matching TRBD2. CDR3 size: 19 residues. Germline-derived CDR1 and CDR2 are GTSNPN and SVGIG (reference sequence). CDR3 protein: CAAYLGGEVAGGHTDTQYF. The CDR3 DNA reads as TGTGCGGCTTACCTCGGGGGGGAGGTAGCGGGAGGCCACACAGATACGCAGTATTTT.

This clone showed up just a few times. This chain links TRBV7-2 with TRBJ2-5; D not resolved. Trimming pared 3 bases from V and 2 bases from J, leaving 13 bases between. The CDR3 is made up of 15 amino acids. Germline CDR1 reads SGHTA; CDR2 reads FQGNSA. The CDR3 sequence is CASSFDPARQETQYF. The CDR3 nucleotides are TGTGCCAGCAGCTTCGATCCAGCGAGACAAGAGACCCAGTACTTC.

The chain joins TRBV14 to TRBJ2-5; D call uncertain. V was pared by 4 bases and J by 2 bases, with 11 bases between. The germline gives CDR1 SGHDN, CDR2 FVKESK. This CDR3 contains 14 residues. The CDR3 here is CASSPRVSQETQYF. As DNA, the CDR3 is TGTGCCAGCAGCCCTCGGGTTTCGCAAGAGACCCAGTACTTC. The full variable domain, in which reference TRBV14 and TRBJ2-5 provide the parts outside the CDR3, is EAGVTQFPSHSVIEKGQTVTLRCDPISGHDNLYWYRRVMGKEIKFLLHFVKESKQDESGMPNNRFLAERTGGTYSTLKVQPAELEDSGVYFCASSPRVSQETQYFGPGTRLLVL.

The genes are TRBV4-3 and TRBJ1-6, with TRBD1 identical over 7 bases. With 3 bases clipped from V and 10 bases from J, the junction kept 9 bases outside the gene matches. This CDR3 spans 15 amino acids. Per the germline V gene, CDR1 is LGHNA and CDR2 is YSLEER. For the CDR3, the DNA is TGCGCCAGCAGCCAGCAGTCCAGGGGGGAATCACCCCTCCACTTT. As protein: CASSQQSRGESPLHF.

The rearrangement joins TRBV4-1 to TRBJ2-7, with D possibly being TRBD1 or TRBD2 (5 bases each). This CDR3 contains 14 residues. Germline values: CDR1 MGHRA, CDR2 YSYEKL. The ends were cut back, 1 base at V and 0 bases at J, with 7 bases in the middle. The CDR3 coding sequence is TGCGCCAGCAGCCAAGGGGGGAGCTCCTACGAGCAGTACTTC. As protein: CASSQGGSSYEQYF.

The chain recombines TRBV4-1 with TRBJ2-1; 8 nucleotides line up with TRBD2. This CDR3 is built from 17 residues. The germline CDR1 and CDR2 sequences are MGHRA and YSYEKL. With 1 base clipped from V and 2 bases from J, the junction kept 7 bases outside the gene matches. CDR3 nucleotide sequence: TGCGCCAGCAGCCAAGTAGCCGGGGGGGTCGCCTACAATGAGCAGTTCTTC. The encoded protein is CASSQVAGGVAYNEQFF.

The chain has TRBV28 and TRBJ1-2, with no clear D. Germline V lookup: CDR1 MDHEN, CDR2 SYDVKM. This CDR3 is built from 13 residues. Trimming shortened V by 8 bases and J by 2 bases, and 12 bases separated the two germline ends. CDR3 protein: CASYSRKNYGYTF. In DNA form, the CDR3 reads TGTGCCAGCTACAGCCGGAAGAACTATGGCTACACCTTC.

The V and J genes are TRBV6-4 and TRBJ2-1; TRBD2 might be the D (6 bases). Germline CDR1 MRHNA, CDR2 SNTAGT. The CDR3 runs to 14 residues. Trimming removed 6 bases from V and 8 bases from J, with 17 bases in between. The CDR3 sequence: CASSSASEGDEQFF. CDR3 nucleotides: TGTGCCAGCAGCTCAGCTTCGGAGGGCGATGAGCAGTTCTTC.

The chain uses TRBV7-3 and TRBJ2-7, with D tentatively TRBD2 (6 bases). The CDR3 covers 15 residues. V dropped 5 bases and J dropped 0 bases, with 14 bases sitting between them. Germline V gene lookup returns CDR1 SGHTA and CDR2 FQGTGA. CDR3 sequence: CASSPTGGASYEQYF. The CDR3 region has the DNA TGTGCCAGCAGCCCGACCGGAGGGGCCTCCTACGAGCAGTACTTC.

This clone was seen a single time. The rearrangement joins TRBV5-1 to TRBJ1-3, with TRBD1 as a possible D gene (5 bases). The CDR3 length is 15 residues. Looked up from germline, CDR1 is SGHRS and CDR2 is YFSETQ. The V end lost 4 bases, the J end lost 2 bases, and 13 bases lay between the germline ends. The CDR3 spells CASSPLGGTGNTIYF. The CDR3 DNA follows: TGCGCCAGCAGCCCCCTTGGGGGGACTGGAAACACCATATATTTT.

This chain connects TRBV4-1 to TRBJ2-7; 10 bases are a match to TRBD2. The V gene's germline CDR1 is MGHRA and CDR2 YSYEKL. This CDR3 is built from 17 residues. The V gene end was trimmed by 4 bases and the J gene end by 0 bases; junction bases not matched to a gene: 9. DNA of the CDR3: TGCGCCAGCAGCCTCTGGACTAGCGGATTAATCTCCTACGAGCAGTACTTC. This gives the protein CASSLWTSGLISYEQYF.

The chain combines TRBV28 with TRBJ2-7, with D unresolved. Germline CDR1 and CDR2: MDHEN and SYDVKM. V gave up 5 bases and J gave up 6 bases, with 17 bases separating them. The CDR3 is 14 amino acids. The CDR3 DNA reads as TGTGCCAGCAGTGCAACGACCCCCTCGGCCGAGCAGTACTTC. This sequence encodes CASSATTPSAEQYF.

J is TRBJ2-1 and V is TRBV12-3 or TRBV12-4; TRBD2 might be the D (5 bases). This CDR3 region has 13 residues. The V end lost 6 bases, the J end lost 8 bases, and 14 bases lay between the germline ends. The CDR3 region is CASSPPASYEQFF. For the CDR3, the DNA is TGTGCCAGCAGCCCCCCCGCTAGCTATGAGCAGTTCTTC.

The J gene is TRBJ2-1, the V gene TRBV15; TRBD2 matches 8 bases. CDR3 length equals 16 residues. With V trimmed by 0 bases and J by 2 bases, 3 bases remained unmatched. Germline-derived CDR1 and CDR2 are LNHNV and YYDKDF (reference sequence). The CDR3 loop is CATSREGTSPYNEQFF. CDR3 bases: TGTGCCACCAGCAGAGAGGGGACTAGTCCCTACAATGAGCAGTTCTTC. Complete variable domain (other parts from reference TRBV15 and TRBJ2-1): DAMVIQNPRYQVTQFGKPVTLSCSQTLNHNVMYWYQQKSSQAPKLLFHYYDKDFNNEADTPDNFQSRRPNTSFCFLDIRSPGLGDTAMYLCATSREGTSPYNEQFFGPGTRLTVL.

The rearrangement joins TRBV4-2 to TRBJ2-7; D gene unclear. CDR3 length: 13 amino acids. V lost 1 base to trimming and J lost 5 bases, with 9 bases between them. Germline-derived CDR1 and CDR2 are LGHNA and YNFKEQ. The CDR3 coding sequence is TGTGCCAGCAGCCAAGGGTTACCAAACGAGCAGTACTTC. Protein: CASSQGLPNEQYF.

This rearrangement joins TRBV4-1 to TRBJ1-1; no reliable D call. This CDR3 spans 18 amino acids. Germline V CDR1 and CDR2: MGHRA, YSYEKL. V lost 0 bases, J lost 3 bases, and 20 bases lay in between. CDR3 nucleotide sequence: TGCGCCAGCAGCCAAGATTACGGGGTCGGCACGTTGGACACTGAAGCTTTCTTT. Translation gives CASSQDYGVGTLDTEAFF.

The genes are TRBV7-2 and TRBJ2-5; D unclear. The germline V gene has CDR1 SGHTA and CDR2 FQGNSA. Trimming pared 0 bases from V and 4 bases from J, leaving 6 bases between. The CDR3 contains 13 residues. The CDR3 protein is CASSLANRETQYF. CDR3 DNA: TGTGCCAGCAGCTTAGCGAATCGAGAGACCCAGTACTTC.

The chain carries TRBV5-5 and TRBJ2-1, with 13 bases lining up with TRBD2. V gave up 4 bases and J gave up 7 bases; unmatched junction bases: 5. The CDR3 totals 15 residues. Germline V CDR1 and CDR2: SGHKS, YYEKEE (reference sequence). The CDR3 protein is CASSRLAGGVNEQFF. The CDR3 nucleotides are TGTGCCAGCAGCCGACTAGCGGGAGGTGTAAATGAGCAGTTCTTC.

The chain couples TRBV28 to TRBJ2-2, with a possible D match to TRBD2 (6 bases). Looked up from germline, CDR1 is MDHEN and CDR2 is SYDVKM. V lost 6 bases to trimming and J lost 3 bases, with 14 bases between them. The CDR3 runs to 15 residues. In DNA, the CDR3 is TGTGCCAGCAGGGGCGGGACTTCTTACACCGGGGAGCTGTTTTTT. Translating gives CASRGGTSYTGELFF. The variable domain in full, completed from reference TRBV28 and TRBJ2-2, reads DVKVTQSSRYLVKRTGEKVFLECVQDMDHENMFWYRQDPGLGLRLIYFSYDVKMKEKGDIPEGYSVSREKKERFSLILESASTNQTSMYLCASRGGTSYTGELFFGEGSRLTVL.

The chain carries TRBV25-1 and TRBJ1-3; D may be TRBD1 (5 bases). CDR3 length: 14 residues. Germline V gene sequence: CDR1 MGHDK, CDR2 SYGVNS. Trimming took 5 bases from V and 4 from J, leaving 12 bases between them. CDR3 coding DNA: TGTGCCAGCAGTCCCACTGGGGGGGGAAACACCATATATTTT. Amino acid sequence: CASSPTGGGNTIYF.

This sequence joins TRBV18 and TRBJ2-7; D might be TRBD1 (6 bases). V gave up 1 base and J gave up 2 bases, with 12 bases separating them. The CDR3 covers 15 residues. Looked up from germline, CDR1 is KGHSH and CDR2 is LQKENI. The CDR3 coding sequence is TGTGCCAGCTCACCACTCCAGGACAGTCCCTACGAGCAGTACTTC. This encodes CASSPLQDSPYEQYF.

The gene calls are TRBV5-1 and TRBJ2-7; the D is unclear. Trimming left V 4 bases short and J 5 bases short, with 19 bases between. CDR1 SGHRS and CDR2 YFSETQ come from the germline V gene. The CDR3 length is 15 residues. Here the CDR3 reads CASSETLRSGHEQYF. The CDR3 nucleotides read TGCGCCAGCAGCGAAACATTACGTTCGGGCCACGAGCAGTACTTC.

The V call is TRBV7-2, the J call TRBJ1-5; D is undetermined. The germline V gene has CDR1 SGHTA and CDR2 FQGNSA. Trimming cost V 4 bases and J 2 bases, with 9 bases left between them. The CDR3 is 14 residues long. CDR3 sequence (DNA): TGTGCCAGCAGCTCCCGCGGGGGCAATCAGCCCCAGCATTTT. It specifies CASSSRGGNQPQHF.

The gene calls are TRBV11-2 and TRBJ2-7; D unclear. V lost 3 bases to trimming and J lost 4 bases, with 13 bases between them. This CDR3 spans 14 amino acids. Germline V CDR1 and CDR2: SGHAT, FQNNGV. The DNA of the CDR3 is TGTGCCAGCAGCTTTATCCAGGCTTCGTACGAGCAGTACTTC. It translates to CASSFIQASYEQYF. Drawing the rest from reference TRBV11-2 and TRBJ2-7, the complete variable domain is EAGVAQSPRYKIIEKRQSVAFWCNPISGHATLYWYQQILGQGPKLLIQFQNNGVVDDSQLPKDRFSAERLKGVDSTLKIQPAKLEDSAVYLCASSFIQASYEQYFGPGTRLTVT.

With respect to this clone: The same CDR3 can be traced to other DNA sequences in this sample. The chain links TRBV2 to TRBJ1-4; D gene unclear. From germline, CDR1 is SNHLY and CDR2 FYNNEI. The V and J ends lost 6 bases and 0 bases respectively, with 8 bases between them. The CDR3 is made up of 14 amino acids. The DNA of the CDR3 is TGTGCCAGCAGGGAGACGGCAACTAATGAAAAACTGTTTTTT. Its translation: CASRETATNEKLFF.